Shown below are 25 T cell receptor beta chains from a single sample sequenced in a study of blood T cell repertoires in COVID-19. Method: immunoSEQ multiplex PCR; TCRdb's copy keeps in-frame clones and lacks some. Of approximately 310,000 clones listed, 89% are singletons. The sequencing sample was made of PBMCs or T cells enriched from blood (not recorded which). The receptors stem from a man in his fifties or sixties who had recovered from COVID-19.

This clone was detected once. The chain carries TRBV2 and TRBJ1-4; D unclear. The germline gives CDR1 SNHLY, CDR2 FYNNEI. CDR3 length equals 13 residues. V lost 7 bases and J lost 5, with 11 bases in between. CDR3 loop: CASNGGRNEKLFF. For the CDR3, the DNA is TGTGCCAGCAATGGCGGGCGCAATGAAAAACTGTTTTTT. Drawing the rest from reference TRBV2 and TRBJ1-4, the complete variable domain is EPEVTQTPSHQVTQMGQEVILRCVPISNHLYFYWYRQILGQKVEFLVSFYNNEISEKSEIFDDQFSVERPDGSNFTLKIRSTKLEDSAMYFCASNGGRNEKLFFGSGTQLSVL.

This clone has only one observation. The rearrangement joins TRBV7-2 to TRBJ2-3; the D is unclear. V gave up 0 bases and J gave up 3 bases, with 7 bases separating them. Looked up from germline, CDR1 is SGHTA and CDR2 is FQGNSA. The CDR3 totals 14 residues. CDR3 sequence reads: CASSLALVTDTQYF. CDR3 nucleotide sequence: TGTGCCAGCAGCTTAGCTCTAGTGACAGATACGCAGTATTTT.

The chain is built from TRBV9 and TRBJ1-2, with D uncertain. The CDR3 contains 14 residues. The germline V and J ends were trimmed by 0 bases and 4 bases, with 10 bases remaining between them. CDR1 and CDR2 from the germline V gene are SGDLS and YYNGEE. The CDR3: CASSVGGQSYGYTF. CDR3 coding DNA: TGTGCCAGCAGCGTAGGCGGGCAGAGCTATGGCTACACCTTC.

The CDR3 sequence: CASREERGNGNIQYF. CDR3 nucleotide sequence: TGTGCCAGCAGGGAGGAGCGGGGCAATGGAAACATTCAGTACTTC. V and J are TRBV6-5 and TRBJ2-4, with 7 nucleotides matching TRBD2. CDR3 length: 15 amino acids. V was pared by 6 bases and J by 6 bases, with 11 bases of the junction left unmatched. Germline V lookup: CDR1 MNHEY, CDR2 SVGAGI.

The chain combines TRBV3-1 (or the pseudogene TRBV3-2) with TRBJ1-4, with TRBD1 matching over 10 bases. CDR1 LGHDT and CDR2 YNNKEL come from the germline V gene (reference sequence). The CDR3 spans 16 residues. With V trimmed by 6 bases and J by 7 bases, 11 bases remained unmatched. The DNA of the CDR3 is TGTGCCAGCAGTACGATCCAGGGACAGGGGACTGAAAAACTGTTTTTT. The encoded protein is CASSTIQGQGTEKLFF.

The chain couples TRBV4-1 to TRBJ1-4; 10 bases match TRBD1. J lost 8 bases, V lost 0 bases, and 3 bases had no gene match. The CDR3 runs to 15 residues. Germline CDR1 MGHRA, CDR2 YSYEKL. CDR3 sequence: CASSQEGTGEEKLFF. DNA of the CDR3: TGCGCCAGCAGCCAAGAAGGGACAGGGGAGGAAAAACTGTTTTTT.

This clone was recorded once. The CDR3 nucleotides are TGTGCCAGCAGTCCCCGACAGTTTCCCCTGAACACTGAAGCTTTCTTT. Translated, it gives CASSPRQFPLNTEAFF. V usage is TRBV28 and J usage is TRBJ1-1; perhaps TRBD1 as D (5 bases). CDR1 and CDR2 (germline): MDHEN, SYDVKM. With 5 bases removed from V and 0 bases from J, the gap between germline ends came to 16 bases. This CDR3 region has 16 residues.

This chain uses TRBV28 with TRBJ1-6; possible D gene TRBD1, 5 bases. This CDR3 comprises 14 residues. Germline CDR1 and CDR2: MDHEN and SYDVKM. V lost 2 bases, J lost 10 bases, and 12 bases lay in between. The CDR3 loop is CASSLVRASSPLHF. DNA of the CDR3: TGTGCCAGCAGTTTAGTCAGGGCGAGCTCACCCCTCCACTTT.

The DNA for the CDR3 is TGTGCCAGCAGCTTAGCGCGACTCCATGAGCAGTTCTTC. Protein product: CASSLARLHEQFF. The chain employs TRBV7-6 and TRBJ2-1; D is ambiguous. Trimming took 0 bases from V and 8 from J, leaving 8 bases between them. The CDR3 spans 13 residues. Germline lookup yields CDR1 SGHVS and CDR2 FNYEAQ.

The V and J genes are TRBV6-7 and TRBJ2-7, with 9 positions matching TRBD1. TRBV6-7 is designated an ORF whose function remains uncertain. Trimming took 6 bases from V and 6 from J; bases not matched to a gene: 21. This CDR3 has 18 residues. The CDR3 DNA reads TGTGCCAGCAGAGACCGGGACAGGGTCATTTTATCGGTTTCCGAGCAGTACTTC. It codes for CASRDRDRVILSVSEQYF.

The J gene is TRBJ2-2, the V gene TRBV9, with 9 bases fitting TRBD1. This CDR3 spans 15 amino acids. The V gene's germline CDR1 is SGDLS and CDR2 YYNGEE. V was clipped by 3 bases and J by 3 bases; unmatched bases: 3. The CDR3 DNA reads as TGTGCCAGCAGCGCACAGGGGGCCGACACCGGGGAGCTGTTTTTT. It specifies CASSAQGADTGELFF.

This chain connects TRBV2 to TRBJ1-4; 8 nucleotides agree with TRBD1. The germline V gene has CDR1 SNHLY and CDR2 FYNNEI. V shed 6 bases, J shed 7 bases, and the junction held 10 bases outside the gene matches. The CDR3 covers 15 residues. The CDR3 reads CASSGQGMGGEKLFF. The CDR3 DNA reads TGTGCCAGCAGCGGACAGGGTATGGGGGGTGAAAAACTGTTTTTT.

The J gene is TRBJ1-1, the V gene TRBV29-1, with 8 bases fitting TRBD1. The J segment lost 2 bases and the V segment lost 6 bases, leaving 11 bases of the junction unmatched. The CDR3 consists of 15 residues. Germline CDR1 SQVTM, CDR2 ANQGSEA. In DNA form, the CDR3 reads TGCAGCGTCCTAATTGGGACAGGACTCAACACTGAAGCTTTCTTT. It encodes CSVLIGTGLNTEAFF. The full variable domain, rest sourced from reference TRBV29-1 and TRBJ1-1, is SAVISQKPSRDICQRGTSLTIQCQVDSQVTMMFWYRQQPGQSLTLIATANQGSEATYESGFVIDKFPISRPNLTFSTLTVSNMSPEDSSIYLCSVLIGTGLNTEAFFGQGTRLTVV.

The rearrangement links TRBV5-1 to TRBJ1-1; 7 nucleotides align to TRBD1. The V segment lost 1 base and the J segment 1 base; nucleotides outside the gene matches: 4. The CDR3 loop spans 15 amino acids. Germline values: CDR1 SGHRS, CDR2 YFSETQ. This CDR3 is CASSLSPGGNTEAFF. CDR3 sequence (DNA): TGCGCCAGCAGCTTGTCTCCAGGGGGGAACACTGAAGCTTTCTTT.

The chain recombines TRBV4-1 with TRBJ2-7, with 10 bases that match TRBD1. The CDR3 is made up of 16 amino acids. The trim removed 3 bases at V and 2 bases at J, leaving 7 bases unmatched. Germline CDR1 is MGHRA and CDR2 is YSYEKL. This CDR3 reads CASSHILGTGAYEQYF. The CDR3 DNA is TGCGCCAGCAGCCACATCCTCGGGACAGGGGCCTACGAGCAGTACTTC.

The V and J genes are TRBV27 and TRBJ2-5, with 10 bases identical to TRBD1. Germline V CDR1 and CDR2: MNHEY, SMNVEV (reference sequence). The CDR3 totals 14 residues. The junction had 5 bases not matched to a gene; V was cut back by 5 bases and J by 5 bases. CDR3 nucleotides: TGTGCCAGCAGTCGGACAGGGGGGATGGAGACCCAGTACTTC. Amino acid sequence: CASSRTGGMETQYF.

The chain carries TRBV24-1 and TRBJ1-2, with 11 bases identical to TRBD1. CDR1 and CDR2 from the germline V gene are KGHDR and SFDVKD. The CDR3 is 15 amino acids. V shed 4 bases and J 3 bases; nucleotides not matched to a gene: 3. CDR3 DNA sequence: TGTGCCACCAGTGACCGGACAGGGGGCGACTATGGCTACACCTTC. Translating gives CATSDRTGGDYGYTF.

This clone came up a few times. CDR3 loop: CASSLSPRGLTDTQYF. For the CDR3, the DNA is TGTGCCAGCAGCTTAAGCCCCAGGGGGTTGACAGATACGCAGTATTTT. The chain recombines TRBV7-2 with TRBJ2-3; 7 bases match TRBD1. Trimming cost V 2 bases and J 3 bases; bases outside gene matches: 8. This CDR3 region has 16 residues. The V gene's germline CDR1 is SGHTA and CDR2 FQGNSA.

The chain uses TRBV28 and TRBJ1-1; 9 bases are a match to TRBD1. V trimming: 5 bases; J trimming: 1 base; junction bases outside the gene matches: 8. Germline assignment: CDR1 MDHEN and CDR2 SYDVKM. The CDR3 is 16 residues long. This chain's CDR3 is CASSPGTGTSNTEAFF. CDR3 nucleotides: TGTGCCAGCAGTCCCGGGACAGGGACATCGAACACTGAAGCTTTCTTT.

Only one count was recorded for this clone. V usage is TRBV9 and J usage is TRBJ2-1, with 11 nucleotides matching TRBD2. J lost 2 bases, V lost 3 bases, and 10 bases had no gene match. Germline V gene data show CDR1 as SGDLS and CDR2 as YYNGEE. The CDR3 is 18 residues long. CDR3 in amino acids: CASSAIAGGYWTYNEQFF. The CDR3, as DNA: TGTGCCAGCAGCGCTATAGCGGGAGGGTACTGGACCTACAATGAGCAGTTCTTC.

The J gene is TRBJ2-3, the V gene TRBV4-2; 11 bases agree with TRBD2. V lost 1 base to trimming and J lost 0 bases; unmatched junction nucleotides: 3. This CDR3 has 17 amino acids. CDR1 is LGHNA and CDR2 is YNFKEQ in the germline V gene. The CDR3 DNA sequence: TGTGCCAGCAGCCAAGCTTGGACTAGCGGGAGCACAGATACGCAGTATTTT. Its protein is CASSQAWTSGSTDTQYF.

V usage is TRBV5-5 and J usage is TRBJ1-3, with D possibly TRBD1 on 5 matching bases. Germline-derived CDR1 and CDR2 are SGHKS and YYEKEE (reference sequence). This CDR3 region has 15 residues. V gave up 3 bases and J gave up 0 bases, with 10 bases separating them. The CDR3 sequence: CASSSQVYSGNTIYF. The CDR3 DNA is TGTGCCAGCAGCTCACAGGTTTACTCTGGAAACACCATATATTTT.

A few counts support this clone. This chain joins TRBV5-1 and TRBJ2-3; 9 bases fit TRBD2. The CDR3 runs 16 residues. Germline V gene lookup returns CDR1 SGHRS and CDR2 YFSETQ. V shed 0 bases, J shed 1 base, and the junction held 3 bases outside the gene matches. The CDR3 region is CASSLGTSDRTDTQYF. The DNA for the CDR3 is TGCGCCAGCAGCTTGGGGACTAGCGACCGCACAGATACGCAGTATTTT.

This clone occurred once. This chain joins TRBV5-1 and TRBJ1-1, with 7 bases identical to TRBD1. The V and J ends lost 4 bases and 1 base, in that order; junction bases with no gene match: 7. Germline CDR1 reads SGHRS; CDR2 reads YFSETQ. The CDR3 runs 15 residues. Here the CDR3 DNA reads TGCGCCAGCAGCCGGGACAGATTCGAGAACACTGAAGCTTTCTTT. It specifies CASSRDRFENTEAFF.

As to this clone: The sample has other DNA sequences that encode this CDR3 too. V and J are TRBV5-1 and TRBJ2-4; the D gene is possibly TRBD1 (6 bases). The ends were cut back, 0 bases at V and 2 bases at J, with 6 bases in the middle. This CDR3 is 14 amino acids long. The germline gives CDR1 SGHRS, CDR2 YFSETQ. In DNA, the CDR3 is TGCGCCAGCAGCTTGGGGGGGCCCAAAAACATTCAGTACTTC. It yields the protein CASSLGGPKNIQYF.